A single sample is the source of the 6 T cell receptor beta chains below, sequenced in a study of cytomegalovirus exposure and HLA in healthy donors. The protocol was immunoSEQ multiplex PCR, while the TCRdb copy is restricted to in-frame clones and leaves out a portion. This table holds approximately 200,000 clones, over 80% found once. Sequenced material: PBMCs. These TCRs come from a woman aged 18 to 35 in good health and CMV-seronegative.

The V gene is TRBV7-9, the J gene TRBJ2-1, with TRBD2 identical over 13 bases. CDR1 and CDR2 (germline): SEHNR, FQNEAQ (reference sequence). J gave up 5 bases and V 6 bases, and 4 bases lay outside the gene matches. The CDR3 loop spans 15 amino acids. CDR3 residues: CASRDGTSGDNEQFF. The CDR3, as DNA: TGTGCCAGCAGGGATGGGACTAGCGGGGACAATGAGCAGTTCTTC.

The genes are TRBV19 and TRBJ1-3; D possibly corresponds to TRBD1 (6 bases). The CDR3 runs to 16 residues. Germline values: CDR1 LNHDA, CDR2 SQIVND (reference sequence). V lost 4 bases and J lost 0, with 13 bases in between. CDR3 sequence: CASSTDRPSSGNTIYF. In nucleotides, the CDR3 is TGTGCCAGTAGTACGGACAGACCGAGCTCTGGAAACACCATATATTTT. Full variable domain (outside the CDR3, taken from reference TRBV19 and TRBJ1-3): DGGITQSPKYLFRKEGQNVTLSCEQNLNHDAMYWYRQDPGQGLRLIYYSQIVNDFQKGDIAEGYSVSREKKESFPLTVTSAQKNPTAFYLCASSTDRPSSGNTIYFGEGSWLTVV.

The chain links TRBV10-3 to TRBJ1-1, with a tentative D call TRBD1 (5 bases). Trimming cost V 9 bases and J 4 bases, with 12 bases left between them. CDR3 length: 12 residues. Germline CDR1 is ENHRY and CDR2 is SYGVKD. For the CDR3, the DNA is TGTGCCATAGCCCCAGGGATCACTGAAGCTTTCTTT. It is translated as CAIAPGITEAFF.

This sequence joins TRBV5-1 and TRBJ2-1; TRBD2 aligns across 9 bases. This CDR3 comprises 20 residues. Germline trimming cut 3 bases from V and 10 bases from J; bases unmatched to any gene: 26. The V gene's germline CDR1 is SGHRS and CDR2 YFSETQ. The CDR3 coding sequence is TGCGCCAGCAGCTCACCAAGAGGAGAAATTGCGAGAATAGCGGGAGAGGAGCAGTTCTTC. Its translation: CASSSPRGEIARIAGEEQFF.

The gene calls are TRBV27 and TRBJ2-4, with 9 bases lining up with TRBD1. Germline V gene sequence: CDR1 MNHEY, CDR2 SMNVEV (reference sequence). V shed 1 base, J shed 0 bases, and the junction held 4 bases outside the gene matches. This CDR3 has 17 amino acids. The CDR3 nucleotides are TGTGCCAGCAGTTTATGGGGGACAGGGATAGCCAAAAACATTCAGTACTTC. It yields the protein CASSLWGTGIAKNIQYF.

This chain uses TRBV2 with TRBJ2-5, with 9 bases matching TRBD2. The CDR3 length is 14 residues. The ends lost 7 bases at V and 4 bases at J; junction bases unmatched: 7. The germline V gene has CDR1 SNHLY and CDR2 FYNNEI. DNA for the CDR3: TGTGCCAGCAACCGGCGGGAGGGCCGAGAGACCCAGTACTTC. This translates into CASNRREGRETQYF.